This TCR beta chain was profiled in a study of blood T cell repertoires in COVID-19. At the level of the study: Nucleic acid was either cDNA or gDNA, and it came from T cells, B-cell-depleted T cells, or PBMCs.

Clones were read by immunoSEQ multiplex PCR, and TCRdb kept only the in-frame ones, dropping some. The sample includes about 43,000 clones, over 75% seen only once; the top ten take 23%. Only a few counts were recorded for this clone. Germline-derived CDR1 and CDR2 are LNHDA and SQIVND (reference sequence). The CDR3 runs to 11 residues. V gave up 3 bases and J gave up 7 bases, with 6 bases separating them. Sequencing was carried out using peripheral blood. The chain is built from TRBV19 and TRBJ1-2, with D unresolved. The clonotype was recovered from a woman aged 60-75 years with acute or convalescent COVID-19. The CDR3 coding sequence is TGTGCCAGTAGTATTACTTTTGGCTACACCTTC. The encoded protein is CASSITFGYTF.